The clone carrying this TCR beta chain has more than one count but fewer than ten. Trimming cost V 5 bases and J 3 bases; bases outside gene matches: 9. The CDR3 runs 16 residues. CDR1 and CDR2 (germline): SGHTA, FQGNSA. These data originate in a study of human T cells and chemical hapten exposure. Time point meaning: patch test 1, 2 weeks after DPC sensitization. Treatment in this sample: therapeutic diphenylcyclopropenone sensitization with weekly scalp DPC. The study enrolled 18 to 70-year-old alopecia patients suitable for DPC. Under the authors' procedure: Per-sample TCR counts ranged from 23,224 to 690,600, median 95,638. TCRdb re-called the RACE reads with MiXCR, one entry per CDR3 protein. Here the V and J calls rest on TCRdb's processing, not on the authors' analysis. The sample holds approximately 100,000 distinct CDR3 sequences, approximately 11% seen once.

The receptor comes from a woman aged 40 to 50 with alopecia areata. Some clones in this sample may be carry-over from other donors' samples. V is TRBV7-2 and J is TRBJ2-7; 11 nucleotides align to TRBD2. The source material was whole blood, sampled in connection with sensitization to the hapten diphenylcyclopropenone (DPC). This CDR3 reads CASSLRLAGTLYEQYF. CDR3 coding DNA: TGTGCCAGCAGCCTTCGACTAGCGGGGACGCTCTACGAGCAGTACTTC.